This T cell receptor (beta chain) was identified during a study of identical twins. From the 5' RACE reads, TCRdb called clonotypes with MiXCR, one entry per CDR3 protein. The data show about 100,000 distinct CDR3 sequences, under 6.5% seen once. This clonotype occurred many times. This TCR was recovered from a woman aged 45-65 years in good health. Specimen: memory T cells sorted from blood.

The CDR3 region is CSARTTGDPNQPQHF. The CDR3 DNA sequence: TGCAGTGCTAGGACCACAGGGGACCCCAATCAGCCCCAGCATTTT. The J gene is TRBJ1-5, the V gene TRBV20-1, with TRBD1 matching 7 bases. The germline gives CDR1 DFQATT, CDR2 SNEGSKA (reference sequence). This CDR3 region has 15 residues. The trim removed 3 bases at V and 3 bases at J, leaving 8 bases unmatched.